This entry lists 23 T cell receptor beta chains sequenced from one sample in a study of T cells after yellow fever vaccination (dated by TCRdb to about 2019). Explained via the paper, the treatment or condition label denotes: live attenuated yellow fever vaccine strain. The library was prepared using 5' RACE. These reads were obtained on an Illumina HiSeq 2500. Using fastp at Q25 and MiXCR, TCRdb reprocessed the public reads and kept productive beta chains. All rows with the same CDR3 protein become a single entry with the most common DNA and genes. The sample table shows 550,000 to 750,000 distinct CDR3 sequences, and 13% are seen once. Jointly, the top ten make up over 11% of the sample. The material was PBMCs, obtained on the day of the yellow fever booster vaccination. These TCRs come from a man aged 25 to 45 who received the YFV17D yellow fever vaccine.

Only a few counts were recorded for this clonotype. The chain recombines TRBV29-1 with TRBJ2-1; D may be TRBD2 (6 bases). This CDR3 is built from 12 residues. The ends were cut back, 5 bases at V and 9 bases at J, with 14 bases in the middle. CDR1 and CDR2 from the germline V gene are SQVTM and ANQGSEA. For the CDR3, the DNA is TGCAGCGTTACAGCGGGTGTAAGTGAGCAGTTCTTC. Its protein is CSVTAGVSEQFF.

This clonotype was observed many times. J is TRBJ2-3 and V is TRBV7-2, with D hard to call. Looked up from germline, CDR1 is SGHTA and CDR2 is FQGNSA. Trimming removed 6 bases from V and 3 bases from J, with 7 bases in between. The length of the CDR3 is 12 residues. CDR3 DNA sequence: TGTGCCAGCAGTTTGAGGACAGATACGCAGTATTTT. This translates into CASSLRTDTQYF. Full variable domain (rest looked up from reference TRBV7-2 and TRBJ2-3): GAGVSQSPSNKVTEKGKDVELRCDPISGHTALYWYRQSLGQGLEFLIYFQGNSAPDKSGLPSDRFSAERTGGSVSTLTIQRTQQEDSAVYLCASSLRTDTQYFGPGTRLTVL.

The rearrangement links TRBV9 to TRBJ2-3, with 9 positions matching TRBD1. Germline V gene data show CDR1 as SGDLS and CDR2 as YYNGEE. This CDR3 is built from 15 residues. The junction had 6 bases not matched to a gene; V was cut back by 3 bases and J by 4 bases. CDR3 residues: CASSGGQGRADTQYF. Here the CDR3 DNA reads TGTGCCAGCAGCGGGGGACAGGGTCGGGCAGATACGCAGTATTTT.

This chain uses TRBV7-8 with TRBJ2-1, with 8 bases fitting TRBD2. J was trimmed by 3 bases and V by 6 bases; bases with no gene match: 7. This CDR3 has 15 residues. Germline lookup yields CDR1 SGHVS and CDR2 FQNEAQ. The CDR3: CASSWGRGGYNEQFF. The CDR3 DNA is TGTGCCAGCAGTTGGGGCCGGGGGGGCTACAATGAGCAGTTCTTC. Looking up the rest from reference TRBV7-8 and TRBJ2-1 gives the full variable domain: GAGVSQSPRYKVAKRGQDVALRCDPISGHVSLFWYQQALGQGPEFLTYFQNEAQLDKSGLPSDRFFAERPEGSVSTLKIQRTQQEDSAVYLCASSWGRGGYNEQFFGPGTRLTVL.

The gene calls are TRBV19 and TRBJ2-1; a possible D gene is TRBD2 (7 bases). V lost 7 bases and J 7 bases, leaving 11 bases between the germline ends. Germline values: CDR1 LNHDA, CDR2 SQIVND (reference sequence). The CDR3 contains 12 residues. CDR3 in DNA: TGTGCCAGTAAGGGGGGGTGGAATGAGCAGTTCTTC. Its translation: CASKGGWNEQFF.

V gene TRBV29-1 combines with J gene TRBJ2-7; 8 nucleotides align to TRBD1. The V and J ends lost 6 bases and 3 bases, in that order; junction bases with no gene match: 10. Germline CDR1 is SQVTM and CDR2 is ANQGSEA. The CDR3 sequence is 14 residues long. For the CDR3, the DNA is TGCAGCGTGACCTGGACAGGGATTTTCTACGAGCAGTACTTC. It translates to CSVTWTGIFYEQYF.

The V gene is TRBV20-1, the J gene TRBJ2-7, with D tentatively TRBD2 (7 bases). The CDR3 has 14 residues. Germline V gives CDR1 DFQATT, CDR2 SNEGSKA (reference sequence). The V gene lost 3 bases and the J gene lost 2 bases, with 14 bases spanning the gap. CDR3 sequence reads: CSASPAGATYEQYF. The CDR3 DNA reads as TGCAGTGCTAGCCCGGCGGGGGCCACCTACGAGCAGTACTTC.

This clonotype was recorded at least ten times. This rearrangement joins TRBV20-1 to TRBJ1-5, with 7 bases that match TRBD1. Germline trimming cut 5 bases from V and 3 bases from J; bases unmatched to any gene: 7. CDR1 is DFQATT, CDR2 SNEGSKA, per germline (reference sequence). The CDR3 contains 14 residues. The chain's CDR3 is CSARPGQPNQPQHF. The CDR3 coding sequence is TGCAGTGCTCGCCCGGGACAGCCCAATCAGCCCCAGCATTTT.

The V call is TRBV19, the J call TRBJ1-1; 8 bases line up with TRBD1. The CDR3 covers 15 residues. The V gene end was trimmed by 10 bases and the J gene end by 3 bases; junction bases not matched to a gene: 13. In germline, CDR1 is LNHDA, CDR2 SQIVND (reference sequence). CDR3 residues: CATLPDRGSYTEAFF. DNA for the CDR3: TGTGCCACCCTACCCGACAGGGGTTCGTACACTGAAGCTTTCTTT. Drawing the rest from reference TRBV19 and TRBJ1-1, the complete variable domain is DGGITQSPKYLFRKEGQNVTLSCEQNLNHDAMYWYRQDPGQGLRLIYYSQIVNDFQKGDIAEGYSVSREKKESFPLTVTSAQKNPTAFYLCATLPDRGSYTEAFFGQGTRLTVV.

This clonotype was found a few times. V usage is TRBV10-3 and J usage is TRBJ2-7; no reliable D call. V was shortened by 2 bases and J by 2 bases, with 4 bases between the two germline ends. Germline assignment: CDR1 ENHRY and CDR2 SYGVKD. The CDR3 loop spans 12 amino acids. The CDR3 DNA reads TGTGCCATCAGTGAGCAGGCCTACGAGCAGTACTTC. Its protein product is CAISEQAYEQYF.

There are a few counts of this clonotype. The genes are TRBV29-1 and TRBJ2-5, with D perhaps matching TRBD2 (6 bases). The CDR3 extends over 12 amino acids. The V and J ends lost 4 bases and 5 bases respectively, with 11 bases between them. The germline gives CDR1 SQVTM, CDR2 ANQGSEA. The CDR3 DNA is TGCAGCGTTGTACCGGGGGACGAGACCCAGTACTTC. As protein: CSVVPGDETQYF.

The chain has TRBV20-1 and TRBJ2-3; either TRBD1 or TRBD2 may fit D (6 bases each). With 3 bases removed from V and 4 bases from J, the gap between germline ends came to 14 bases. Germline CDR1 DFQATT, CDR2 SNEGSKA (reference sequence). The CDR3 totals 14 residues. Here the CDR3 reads CSARGGRGADTQYF. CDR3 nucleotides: TGCAGTGCTAGGGGAGGCAGGGGAGCAGATACGCAGTATTTT.

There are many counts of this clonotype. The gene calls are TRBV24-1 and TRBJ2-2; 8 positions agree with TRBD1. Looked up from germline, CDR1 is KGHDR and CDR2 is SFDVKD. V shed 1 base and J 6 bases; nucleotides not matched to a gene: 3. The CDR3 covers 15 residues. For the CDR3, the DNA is TGTGCCACCAGTGATTTCGGACAGGGTCCCGGGGAGCTGTTTTTT. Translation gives CATSDFGQGPGELFF.

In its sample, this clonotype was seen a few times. CDR3 sequence (DNA): TGCAGTGCTCCAGAGAGTCAGATCGGGACAGTTCTGTCACCCCTCCACTTT. Encoded protein: CSAPESQIGTVLSPLHF. The genes are TRBV20-1 and TRBJ1-6; 7 bases fit TRBD1. The CDR3 runs to 17 residues. Germline values: CDR1 DFQATT, CDR2 SNEGSKA (reference sequence). V shed 5 bases, J shed 10 bases, and the junction held 20 bases outside the gene matches.

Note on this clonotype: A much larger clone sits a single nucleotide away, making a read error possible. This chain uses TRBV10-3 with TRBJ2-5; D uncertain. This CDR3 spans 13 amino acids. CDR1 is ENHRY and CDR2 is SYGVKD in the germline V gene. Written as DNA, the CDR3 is TGTGCCTTCAGTGGCCAGCCCCAAGAGACCCAGTACTTC. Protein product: CAFSGQPQETQYF.

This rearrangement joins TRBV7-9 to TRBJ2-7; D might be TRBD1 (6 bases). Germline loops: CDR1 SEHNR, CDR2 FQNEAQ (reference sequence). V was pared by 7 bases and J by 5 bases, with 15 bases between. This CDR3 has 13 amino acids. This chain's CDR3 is CASTNRAMDEQYF. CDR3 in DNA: TGTGCCAGCACTAACAGGGCGATGGACGAGCAGTACTTC.

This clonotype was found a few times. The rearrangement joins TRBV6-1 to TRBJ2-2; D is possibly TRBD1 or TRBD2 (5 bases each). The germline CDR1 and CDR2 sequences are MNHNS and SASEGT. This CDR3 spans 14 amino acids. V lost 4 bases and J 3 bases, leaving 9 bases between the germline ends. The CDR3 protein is CASSAPGHTGELFF. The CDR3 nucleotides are TGTGCCAGCAGTGCCCCGGGACACACCGGGGAGCTGTTTTTT.

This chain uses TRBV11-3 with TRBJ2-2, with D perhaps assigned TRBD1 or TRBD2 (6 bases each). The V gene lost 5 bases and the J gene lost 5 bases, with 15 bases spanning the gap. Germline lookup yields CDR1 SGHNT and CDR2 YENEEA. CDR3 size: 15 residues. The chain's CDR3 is CASSVRGRGTGELFF. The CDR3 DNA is TGTGCCAGCAGCGTCAGGGGCCGGGGGACCGGGGAGCTGTTTTTT.

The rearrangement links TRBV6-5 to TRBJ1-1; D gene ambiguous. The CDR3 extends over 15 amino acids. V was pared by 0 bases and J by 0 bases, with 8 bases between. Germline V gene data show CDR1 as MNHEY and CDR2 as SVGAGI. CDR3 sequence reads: CASSYSGSMNTEAFF. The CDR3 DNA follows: TGTGCCAGCAGTTACTCGGGTAGCATGAACACTGAAGCTTTCTTT.

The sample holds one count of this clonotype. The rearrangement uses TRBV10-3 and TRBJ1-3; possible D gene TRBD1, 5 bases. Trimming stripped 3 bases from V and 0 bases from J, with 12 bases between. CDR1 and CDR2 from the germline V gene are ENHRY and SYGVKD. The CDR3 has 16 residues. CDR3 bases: TGTGCCATCAGTGAAAAGGGGTCGAGCTCTGGAAACACCATATATTTT. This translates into CAISEKGSSSGNTIYF.

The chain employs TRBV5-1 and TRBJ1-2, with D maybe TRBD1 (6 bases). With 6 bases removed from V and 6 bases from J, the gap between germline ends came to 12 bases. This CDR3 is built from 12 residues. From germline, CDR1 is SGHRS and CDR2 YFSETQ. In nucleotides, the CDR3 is TGCGCCAGCACCGAAACAGGGAATGGCTACACCTTC. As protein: CASTETGNGYTF.

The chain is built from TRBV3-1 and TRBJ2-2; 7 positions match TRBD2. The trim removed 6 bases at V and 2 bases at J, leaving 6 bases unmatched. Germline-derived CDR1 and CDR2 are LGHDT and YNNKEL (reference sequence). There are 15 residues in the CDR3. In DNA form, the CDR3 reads TGTGCCAGCAGATGGAGCGGGGTCAACACCGGGGAGCTGTTTTTT. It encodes CASRWSGVNTGELFF.

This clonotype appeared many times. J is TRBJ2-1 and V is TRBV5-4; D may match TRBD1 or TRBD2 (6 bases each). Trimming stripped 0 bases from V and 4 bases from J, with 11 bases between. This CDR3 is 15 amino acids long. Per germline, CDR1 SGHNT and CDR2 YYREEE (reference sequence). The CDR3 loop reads CASSLVGGAYNEQFF. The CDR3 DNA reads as TGTGCCAGCAGCTTGGTCGGGGGCGCGTACAATGAGCAGTTCTTC.